The clone carrying this TCR beta chain was recorded once. This sample was included in a study of blood T cell repertoires in COVID-19. Some clones are missing from TCRdb's copy, which holds only in-frame ones; the method was immunoSEQ multiplex PCR. This sample has about 32,000 clones, with just over 85% found just once. Germline lookup yields CDR1 GTSNPN and CDR2 SVGIG (reference sequence). Unmatched junction bases numbered 1, after V lost 3 bases and J lost 3 bases. The CDR3 loop spans 13 amino acids. The sequence came from an older woman with active COVID-19. The sample comprised peripheral blood. The V gene is TRBV30, the J gene TRBJ2-5; 10 bases map to TRBD1. The CDR3 is CAWSGTGEETQYF. CDR3 nucleotide sequence: TGTGCCTGGAGCGGGACAGGGGAAGAGACCCAGTACTTC.